Presented here are 5 T cell receptor beta chains from one specimen sequenced in a study of blood T cell repertoires in COVID-19. This table comes from immunoSEQ multiplex PCR, and its TCRdb copy is limited to in-frame clones, with some not included. The data show 270,000 or so clones, approximately 86% seen once. Sequenced input: peripheral blood. The receptors stem from a woman under 30 with acute or convalescent COVID-19.

The gene calls are TRBV19 and TRBJ1-2, with 7 bases aligning to TRBD1. Losses at the gene ends were 3 bases for V and 6 bases for J; bases not matched to a gene: 1. Germline V gives CDR1 LNHDA, CDR2 SQIVND (reference sequence). The CDR3 totals 12 residues. The DNA for the CDR3 is TGTGCCAGTAGTATGGGACAGCATGGCTACACCTTC. Residues: CASSMGQHGYTF.

This sequence joins TRBV7-9 and TRBJ2-2; possible D gene TRBD1, 6 bases. Trimming took off 5 bases at V and 6 bases at J, with 10 bases between the two ends. CDR1 is SEHNR and CDR2 is FQNEAQ in the germline V gene (reference sequence). The CDR3 is 13 amino acids. The CDR3 DNA is TGTGCCAGCAGCCGCGGACAGTCCGGGGAGCTGTTTTTT. It encodes CASSRGQSGELFF.

The chain links TRBV6-5 to TRBJ2-3; possibly TRBD1 for D (6 bases). The CDR3 has 14 residues. Germline CDR1 and CDR2: MNHEY and SVGAGI. With 7 bases removed from V and 3 bases from J, the gap between germline ends came to 14 bases. The CDR3: CASIRGGATDTQYF. The CDR3 bases are TGTGCCAGCATAAGAGGGGGAGCAACAGATACGCAGTATTTT.

This rearrangement joins TRBV27 to TRBJ1-4, with 9 bases matching TRBD1. J gave up 7 bases and V 6 bases, and 15 bases lay outside the gene matches. Germline loops: CDR1 MNHEY, CDR2 SMNVEV (reference sequence). The CDR3 covers 17 residues. CDR3 sequence (DNA): TGTGCCAGCAGCTTCTCCGCACAGGGACAGGGAGGTGAAAAACTGTTTTTT. This codes for CASSFSAQGQGGEKLFF.

The chain is built from TRBV6-6 and TRBJ1-2, with 12 bases that match TRBD1. Germline V gene lookup returns CDR1 MNHNY and CDR2 SVGAGI (reference sequence). The CDR3 has 16 amino acids. Losses at the gene ends were 5 bases for V and 3 bases for J; bases not matched to a gene: 7. CDR3 nucleotides: TGTGCCAGCAGTCTCCCCGGGACAGGGGGCGACTATGGCTACACCTTC. Translated, it gives CASSLPGTGGDYGYTF.